The 25 T cell receptor beta chains reported below all come from one sample, sequenced in a study of blood T cell repertoires in COVID-19. TCRdb keeps only in-frame clones here, not all; method: immunoSEQ multiplex PCR. This table holds roughly 170,000 clones, 84% found once. Sample: peripheral blood. These receptors all stem from a man aged 35 to 55 who had recovered from COVID-19.

This chain joins TRBV28 and TRBJ1-2; 7 bases are a match to TRBD1. This CDR3 contains 12 residues. The V and J ends lost 4 bases and 9 bases, in that order; junction bases with no gene match: 5. Per the germline V gene, CDR1 is MDHEN and CDR2 is SYDVKM. CDR3: CASSSTDRSYTF. The CDR3, as DNA: TGTGCCAGCAGTTCTACGGACAGGAGCTACACCTTC.

The V call is TRBV7-2, the J call TRBJ2-7; tentative D call: TRBD1 (6 bases). CDR3 length: 15 residues. V shed 5 bases and J shed 6 bases, with 20 bases lying between them. CDR1 is SGHTA, CDR2 FQGNSA, per germline. CDR3 loop: CASSLRPRGSTEQYF. CDR3 in DNA: TGTGCCAGCAGCCTACGACCCAGGGGTAGTACCGAGCAGTACTTC.

The CDR3 DNA reads as TGTGCCAGCAGTTACCCGGGACAGGGGATTTGGGAGCAGTACTTC. This gives the protein CASSYPGQGIWEQYF. V usage is TRBV27 and J usage is TRBJ2-7; 10 nucleotides agree with TRBD1. With V trimmed by 4 bases and J by 7 bases, 10 bases remained unmatched. Germline CDR1 reads MNHEY; CDR2 reads SMNVEV (reference sequence). This CDR3 contains 15 residues.

The CDR3 reads CASRLSSGVYNEQFF. The CDR3 DNA reads TGTGCCAGCAGGCTCTCTAGCGGGGTATACAATGAGCAGTTCTTC. The rearrangement uses TRBV28 and TRBJ2-1; 9 nucleotides agree with TRBD2. The trim removed 6 bases at V and 4 bases at J, leaving 7 bases unmatched. This CDR3 is built from 15 residues. Germline CDR1 and CDR2: MDHEN and SYDVKM.

The V and J genes are TRBV9 and TRBJ2-1; D remains unclear. Looked up from germline, CDR1 is SGDLS and CDR2 is YYNGEE. Trimming cost V 0 bases and J 9 bases, with 16 bases left between them. The CDR3 runs to 15 residues. The DNA for the CDR3 is TGTGCCAGCAGCGTAGCCTCCTCCCCCTCCGGTGAGCAGTTCTTC. Protein product: CASSVASSPSGEQFF. The variable domain in full, with the rest retrieved from reference TRBV9 and TRBJ2-1, is DSGVTQTPKHLITATGQRVTLRCSPRSGDLSVYWYQQSLDQGLQFLIQYYNGEERAKGNILERFSAQQFPDLHSELNLSSLELGDSALYFCASSVASSPSGEQFFGPGTRLTVL.

The chain links TRBV7-2 to TRBJ1-2, with D possibly TRBD1 on 5 matching bases. Per the germline V gene, CDR1 is SGHTA and CDR2 is FQGNSA. The CDR3 spans 14 residues. The ends were cut back, 3 bases at V and 2 bases at J, with 10 bases in the middle. As DNA, the CDR3 is TGTGCCAGCAGCTTTCTCGGGGGAAACTATGGCTACACCTTC. Its protein product is CASSFLGGNYGYTF.

The chain combines TRBV6-2 or TRBV6-3 with TRBJ2-3, with 7 bases fitting TRBD1. This CDR3 is 17 amino acids long. V was pared by 4 bases and J by 0 bases, with 10 bases of the junction left unmatched. Looked up from germline, CDR1 is MNHEY and CDR2 is SVGEGT. CDR3 in amino acids: CASSSFPTGRSTDTQYF. DNA of the CDR3: TGTGCCAGCAGTTCCTTCCCGACAGGGCGGAGCACAGATACGCAGTATTTT.

This clone has just one count. The rearrangement uses TRBV6-5 and TRBJ1-3; D uncertain. Trimming pared 6 bases from V and 4 bases from J, leaving 13 bases between. Germline V CDR1 and CDR2: MNHEY, SVGAGI. The CDR3 loop spans 14 amino acids. The CDR3 protein is CASRSAASGNTIYF. Here the CDR3 DNA reads TGTGCCAGCAGGTCAGCGGCTTCAGGAAACACCATATATTTT.

There are a few counts of this clone. V gene TRBV6-1 combines with J gene TRBJ2-2; the D is unclear. The CDR3 has 11 residues. V was clipped by 8 bases and J by 7 bases, with 8 bases between them. Germline CDR1 is MNHNS and CDR2 is SASEGT. CDR3 loop: CASAAYGELFF. Here the CDR3 DNA reads TGTGCCAGCGCGGCTTACGGGGAGCTGTTTTTT.

V usage is TRBV25-1 and J usage is TRBJ2-1; 7 bases line up with TRBD1. CDR3 size: 15 residues. Germline CDR1 is MGHDK and CDR2 is SYGVNS. V dropped 2 bases and J dropped 7; count of bases not matched to a gene: 8. In DNA form, the CDR3 reads TGTGCCAGCAGTGAAGAACAGGGGATGTGGAATGAGCAGTTCTTC. Amino acid sequence: CASSEEQGMWNEQFF.

The genes are TRBV2 and TRBJ1-2; 11 positions agree with TRBD1. The V and J ends lost 7 bases and 6 bases, in that order; junction bases with no gene match: 7. Germline CDR1 and CDR2: SNHLY and FYNNEI. The CDR3 runs 14 residues. The CDR3 sequence is CASKWGQGGHGYTF. CDR3 bases: TGTGCCAGCAAATGGGGACAGGGGGGGCATGGCTACACCTTC.

The sample holds one count of this clone. The rearrangement links TRBV25-1 to TRBJ1-4; 8 bases are a match to TRBD1. Germline values: CDR1 MGHDK, CDR2 SYGVNS. The ends lost 7 bases at V and 8 bases at J; junction bases unmatched: 9. The CDR3 length is 14 residues. This CDR3 reads CASTSDRVGEKLFF. The CDR3 DNA follows: TGTGCCAGCACCTCGGACAGGGTGGGCGAAAAACTGTTTTTT.

J is TRBJ1-1 and V is TRBV7-2, with 7 bases fitting TRBD1. Trimming cost V 6 bases and J 1 base; bases outside gene matches: 5. Germline CDR1 is SGHTA and CDR2 is FQGNSA. CDR3 length: 14 amino acids. The CDR3 DNA reads TGTGCCAGCAGTTACGACAGGGCGAACACTGAAGCTTTCTTT. This codes for CASSYDRANTEAFF.

The chain carries TRBV28 and TRBJ1-1; D gene unclear. The CDR3 has 13 residues. Trimming shortened V by 2 bases and J by 5 bases, and 9 bases separated the two germline ends. The germline gives CDR1 MDHEN, CDR2 SYDVKM. CDR3: CASSLGGWTEAFF. CDR3 nucleotide sequence: TGTGCCAGCAGTTTAGGCGGCTGGACTGAAGCTTTCTTT.

The chain uses TRBV5-5 and TRBJ2-1, with 8 bases fitting TRBD2. With 0 bases clipped from V and 2 bases from J, the junction kept 7 bases outside the gene matches. The CDR3 loop spans 17 amino acids. Germline CDR1 SGHKS, CDR2 YYEKEE (reference sequence). The CDR3 coding sequence is TGTGCCAGCAGCTTGGTCCCAGCGGGGGCCCCCTACAATGAGCAGTTCTTC. Amino acids: CASSLVPAGAPYNEQFF.

This chain connects TRBV28 to TRBJ2-3, with D possibly matching TRBD2 (5 bases). From germline, CDR1 is MDHEN and CDR2 SYDVKM. The CDR3 sequence is 14 residues long. V was cut by 4 bases and J by 3 bases, with 11 bases left in between. The chain's CDR3 is CASSSAGLTDTQYF. CDR3 DNA: TGTGCCAGCAGTTCTGCAGGACTGACAGATACGCAGTATTTT.

The chain is built from TRBV3-1 (or the pseudogene TRBV3-2) and TRBJ2-3, with 10 bases that match TRBD2. V lost 1 base and J lost 7; bases outside the gene matches: 5. CDR3 length equals 15 residues. The germline V gene has CDR1 LGHDT and CDR2 YNNKEL (reference sequence). CDR3 DNA sequence: TGTGCCAGCAGCCAAGGACTAGCGGGTGGGAATACGCAGTATTTT. Translated, it gives CASSQGLAGGNTQYF.

This chain links TRBV19 with TRBJ1-1, with 9 positions matching TRBD1. This CDR3 comprises 17 residues. Germline V gene sequence: CDR1 LNHDA, CDR2 SQIVND (reference sequence). With V trimmed by 7 bases and J by 4 bases, 16 bases remained unmatched. The CDR3 coding sequence is TGTGCCAGTAAGGTCGTGTACCTCGCGACAGGGGGCACTGAAGCTTTCTTT. Residues: CASKVVYLATGGTEAFF.

This chain links TRBV30 with TRBJ1-2; D is uncertain. V shed 3 bases and J shed 10 bases, with 12 bases lying between them. CDR1 is GTSNPN, CDR2 SVGIG, per germline (reference sequence). This CDR3 is built from 11 residues. The CDR3 sequence: CAWRSRGVYTF. The CDR3 bases are TGTGCCTGGAGAAGCCGCGGGGTCTACACCTTC.

The J gene is TRBJ2-3, the V gene TRBV7-8, with TRBD2 matching 8 bases. The trim removed 6 bases at V and 6 bases at J, leaving 17 bases unmatched. The CDR3 totals 17 residues. Germline V gene sequence: CDR1 SGHVS, CDR2 FQNEAQ. CDR3 in amino acids: CASRGTRWGEGTDTQYF. As DNA, the CDR3 is TGTGCCAGCAGGGGGACTAGGTGGGGTGAGGGTACTGATACGCAGTATTTT.

The sample holds a few counts of this clone. The chain links TRBV12-3 or TRBV12-4 to TRBJ2-1; D uncertain. Trimming stripped 3 bases from V and 13 bases from J, with 7 bases between. The length of the CDR3 is 10 residues. CDR3 protein: CASSLTLQFF. In DNA, the CDR3 is TGTGCCAGCAGTTTGACACTTCAGTTCTTC.

CDR3 residues: CASSLESDTEAFF. CDR3 sequence (DNA): TGTGCCAGCAGCTTAGAATCGGACACTGAAGCTTTCTTT. This rearrangement joins TRBV7-9 to TRBJ1-1; D uncertain. Germline V CDR1 and CDR2: SEHNR, FQNEAQ (reference sequence). The CDR3 sequence is 13 residues long. The V and J ends lost 1 base and 3 bases respectively, with 6 bases between them.

There are a few counts of this clone. The chain carries TRBV29-1 and TRBJ2-1; 8 nucleotides line up with TRBD2. The CDR3 is made up of 17 amino acids. Germline values: CDR1 SQVTM, CDR2 ANQGSEA. Trimming took 2 bases from V and 7 from J; bases not matched to a gene: 16. CDR3 in amino acids: CSVELYELAGAGNEQFF. The CDR3 bases are TGCAGCGTTGAATTATACGAGCTAGCGGGTGCAGGTAATGAGCAGTTCTTC.

This clone appeared once. The CDR3, as DNA: TGTGCCAGCAGTGAAACAGGGTCCATGAACACTGAAGCTTTCTTT. Translated: CASSETGSMNTEAFF. The genes are TRBV6-1 and TRBJ1-1, with D perhaps matching TRBD1 (6 bases). In germline, CDR1 is MNHNS, CDR2 SASEGT. The CDR3 is 15 residues long. Between the trimmed V and J ends, which lost 2 bases and 0 bases, there was a span of 10 bases.

The chain links TRBV7-2 to TRBJ1-1; tentatively, D is TRBD1 (6 bases). CDR3 length: 14 amino acids. The V gene lost 3 bases and the J gene lost 0 bases, with 8 bases spanning the gap. Per the germline V gene, CDR1 is SGHTA and CDR2 is FQGNSA. The CDR3 nucleotides read TGTGCCAGCAGCTTCGGACAGATGAACACTGAAGCTTTCTTT. Protein product: CASSFGQMNTEAFF.